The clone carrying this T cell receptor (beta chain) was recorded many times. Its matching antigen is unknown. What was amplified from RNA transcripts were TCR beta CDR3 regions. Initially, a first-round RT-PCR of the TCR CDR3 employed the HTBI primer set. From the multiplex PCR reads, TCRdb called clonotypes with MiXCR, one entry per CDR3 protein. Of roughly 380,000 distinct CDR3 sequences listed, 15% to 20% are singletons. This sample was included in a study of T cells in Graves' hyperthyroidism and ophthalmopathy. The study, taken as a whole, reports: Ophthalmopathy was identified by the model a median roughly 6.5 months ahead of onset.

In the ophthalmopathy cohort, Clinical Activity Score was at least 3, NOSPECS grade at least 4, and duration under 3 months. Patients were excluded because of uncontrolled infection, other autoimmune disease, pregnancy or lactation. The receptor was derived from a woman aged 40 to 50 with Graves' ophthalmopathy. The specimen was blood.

The CDR3 DNA reads as TGTGCCAGTAGTATGGCGGATCAGCCCCAGCATTTT. Protein: CASSMADQPQHF. This chain connects TRBV19 to TRBJ1-5; no clear D gene. Germline loops: CDR1 LNHDA, CDR2 SQIVND (reference sequence). Trimming stripped 3 bases from V and 5 bases from J, with 5 bases between. The CDR3 length is 12 residues.